This entry lists 8 T cell receptor beta chains sequenced from one sample in a study of T cell responses to AZD1222 COVID-19 vaccine. Data came from immunoSEQ multiplex PCR; TCRdb stores just in-frame clones and leaves some out. The table lists tens of thousands of clones, about 88% of them singletons. The sequencing used peripheral blood, collected on day 0 of AZD1222 vaccination. All receptors come from an adult in good health.

This chain links TRBV19 with TRBJ2-1; perhaps TRBD2 as D (7 bases). The CDR3 is 16 amino acids. In germline, CDR1 is LNHDA, CDR2 SQIVND (reference sequence). V was shortened by 5 bases and J by 4 bases, with 18 bases between the two germline ends. CDR3 coding DNA: TGTGCCAGTAGTTTTAGGGGGGGCGCGGGATACAATGAGCAGTTCTTC. Amino acids: CASSFRGGAGYNEQFF.

The genes are TRBV7-2 and TRBJ2-1; TRBD1 might be the D (6 bases). CDR3 length: 15 residues. V was clipped by 6 bases and J by 2 bases, with 14 bases between them. Germline CDR1 reads SGHTA; CDR2 reads FQGNSA. Here the CDR3 reads CASRYPGVPYNEQFF. The DNA for the CDR3 is TGTGCCAGCAGATATCCAGGGGTCCCCTACAATGAGCAGTTCTTC.

The genes are TRBV11-2 and TRBJ1-2; perhaps TRBD1 as D (6 bases). The V end lost 5 bases, the J end lost 7 bases, and 14 bases lay between the germline ends. Germline V lookup: CDR1 SGHAT, CDR2 FQNNGV. The CDR3 runs 13 residues. The CDR3 sequence is CASSLGGMSGYTF. The CDR3 DNA reads as TGTGCCAGCAGCCTCGGGGGCATGAGTGGCTACACCTTC.

This chain joins TRBV4-3 and TRBJ1-1; TRBD1 might be the D (6 bases). Trimming left V 4 bases short and J 4 bases short, with 10 bases between. CDR3 length equals 13 residues. Germline V CDR1 and CDR2: LGHNA, YSLEER. This chain's CDR3 is CASSRGQLTEAFF. CDR3 DNA: TGCGCCAGCAGCCGAGGACAGCTCACTGAAGCTTTCTTT.

CDR3: CATSSPGEGRVTEAFF. The CDR3 DNA follows: TGTGCCACCAGCAGCCCGGGGGAGGGGCGGGTAACTGAAGCTTTCTTT. The J gene is TRBJ1-1, the V gene TRBV15, with D perhaps matching TRBD1 (5 bases). In germline, CDR1 is LNHNV, CDR2 YYDKDF (reference sequence). V shed 3 bases and J shed 5 bases, with 19 bases lying between them. This CDR3 comprises 16 residues.

In its sample, this clone was seen once. V and J are TRBV4-2 and TRBJ2-3; D ambiguous. CDR3 length equals 15 residues. Per germline, CDR1 LGHNA and CDR2 YNFKEQ. The V and J ends lost 7 bases and 0 bases respectively, with 14 bases between them. The CDR3 DNA follows: TGTGCCAGCACCATCCAGAGCCGAAGCACAGATACGCAGTATTTT. Amino acids: CASTIQSRSTDTQYF.

This clone appeared a single time. The chain is built from TRBV7-2 and TRBJ2-1, with 9 bases aligning to TRBD2. The CDR3 contains 15 residues. V shed 6 bases, J shed 4 bases, and the junction held 7 bases outside the gene matches. Germline V gene data show CDR1 as SGHTA and CDR2 as FQGNSA. The CDR3 DNA reads TGTGCCAGCAGGGCAGCGGGGGGCGGGTACAATGAGCAGTTCTTC. Translation gives CASRAAGGGYNEQFF.

The count of this clone is one. This chain connects TRBV7-9 to TRBJ1-1; perhaps TRBD1 as D (6 bases). Between the trimmed V and J ends, which lost 4 bases and 3 bases, there was a span of 12 bases. The CDR3 covers 14 residues. Germline V CDR1 and CDR2: SEHNR, FQNEAQ (reference sequence). For the CDR3, the DNA is TGTGCCAGCAGCTACAGGGTTACTGACACTGAAGCTTTCTTT. Encoded protein: CASSYRVTDTEAFF.